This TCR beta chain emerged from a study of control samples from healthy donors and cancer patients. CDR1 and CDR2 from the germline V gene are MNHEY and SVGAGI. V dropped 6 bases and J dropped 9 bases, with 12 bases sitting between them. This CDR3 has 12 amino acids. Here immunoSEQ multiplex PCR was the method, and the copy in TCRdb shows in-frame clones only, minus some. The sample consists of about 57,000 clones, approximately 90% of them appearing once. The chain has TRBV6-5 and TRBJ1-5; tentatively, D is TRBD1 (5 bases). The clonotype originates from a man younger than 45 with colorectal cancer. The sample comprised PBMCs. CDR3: CASRGDGRPQHF. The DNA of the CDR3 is TGTGCCAGCAGAGGGGACGGAAGGCCCCAGCATTTT.